The sequence of this TCR beta chain was determined in a study of beta chain features in type 1 diabetes. The isolated RNA, all of it, was reverse transcribed, so expressed TCRB transcripts were what got sequenced. The protocol was immunoSEQ multiplex PCR, while the TCRdb copy is restricted to in-frame clones and leaves out a portion. Here the sample spans 250,000 to 300,000 clones, roughly 8% being singletons. The germline CDR1 and CDR2 sequences are SGHDN and FVKESK. The CDR3 spans 17 residues. V shed 4 bases, J shed 3 bases, and the junction held 11 bases outside the gene matches. The sample was central memory CD4+ T cells from blood. The receptor was isolated from a woman between 18 and 29 years old in good health. The chain links TRBV14 to TRBJ1-4; 7 bases map to TRBD1. The CDR3 is CASSPTGTGQPNEKLFF. CDR3 DNA sequence: TGTGCCAGCAGCCCTACTGGGACGGGACAGCCTAATGAAAAACTGTTTTTT.